The 7 T cell receptor beta chains reported below all come from one sample, sequenced in a study of shared clonotypes between healthy human individuals. Clones were sequenced by immunoSEQ multiplex PCR, and TCRdb holds only the in-frame ones, with some missing. This table has more than 550,000 clones, 72% appearing once. Sequenced material: memory CD4+ T cells sorted from blood. The subset was: CD45RA-negative fraction. The origin of the receptors is a woman aged 25-40 years in good health.

This clone was found a few times. The V call is TRBV4-1, the J call TRBJ2-7; D is ambiguous. The CDR3 sequence is 15 residues long. Germline V gene lookup returns CDR1 MGHRA and CDR2 YSYEKL. V was clipped by 1 base and J by 4 bases, with 14 bases between them. The CDR3 loop is CASSQAWGVGYEQYF. CDR3 DNA: TGCGCCAGCAGCCAAGCCTGGGGTGTGGGATACGAGCAGTACTTC.

V usage is TRBV30 and J usage is TRBJ1-1, with TRBD1 as a possible D gene (5 bases). Germline V lookup: CDR1 GTSNPN, CDR2 SVGIG (reference sequence). With 4 bases removed from V and 5 bases from J, the gap between germline ends came to 14 bases. There are 13 residues in the CDR3. CDR3 DNA: TGTGCCTGGACAATGGGGCGAGGGACTGAAGCTTTCTTT. Translated: CAWTMGRGTEAFF.

This clone came up once. This rearrangement joins TRBV23-1 to TRBJ2-7; 7 bases match TRBD1. TRBV23-1 is assigned to the ORF class and has an uncertain function. The J segment lost 1 base and the V segment lost 6 bases, leaving 9 bases of the junction unmatched. This CDR3 comprises 15 residues. CDR3 coding DNA: TGCGCCAGCAGGCACCGGGACAGAATATCCTACGAGCAGTACTTC. Its translation is CASRHRDRISYEQYF.

The V gene is TRBV7-2, the J gene TRBJ1-5; D is perhaps TRBD1 (6 bases). Looked up from germline, CDR1 is SGHTA and CDR2 is FQGNSA. The ends were cut back, 4 bases at V and 4 bases at J, with 23 bases in the middle. The length of the CDR3 is 18 residues. CDR3 loop: CASSSLAGHSLRNQPQHF. For the CDR3, the DNA is TGTGCCAGCAGCTCCCTGGCGGGACACTCTCTGAGGAATCAGCCCCAGCATTTT. The whole variable domain, filled in from reference TRBV7-2 and TRBJ1-5, reads GAGVSQSPSNKVTEKGKDVELRCDPISGHTALYWYRQSLGQGLEFLIYFQGNSAPDKSGLPSDRFSAERTGGSVSTLTIQRTQQEDSAVYLCASSSLAGHSLRNQPQHFGDGTRLSIL.

The chain is built from TRBV28 and TRBJ2-5; D call uncertain. There are 12 residues in the CDR3. Per germline, CDR1 MDHEN and CDR2 SYDVKM. The V gene lost 4 bases and the J gene lost 5 bases, with 8 bases spanning the gap. The CDR3 loop is CASSSPQETQYF. DNA for the CDR3: TGTGCCAGCAGTTCCCCGCAGGAGACCCAGTACTTC.

The J gene is TRBJ2-7, the V gene TRBV5-1, with TRBD1 identical over 9 bases. This CDR3 has 15 residues. The junction had 10 bases not matched to a gene; V was cut back by 4 bases and J by 5 bases. CDR1 and CDR2 (germline): SGHRS, YFSETQ. CDR3 protein: CASSPGDRDFNEQYF. The CDR3 DNA is TGCGCCAGCAGCCCCGGGGACAGGGACTTCAACGAGCAGTACTTC.

In the case of this clone: At one boundary the junction diverges from the germline segment, which might be a read error. V and J are TRBV5-5 and TRBJ1-5; D gene ambiguous. The CDR3 is 13 residues long. Germline CDR1 reads SGHKS; CDR2 reads YYEKEE (reference sequence). CDR3 coding DNA: TGTGCCAGCAGCCCCGACCCAAATCAACCCCAGCATTTT. Amino acid sequence: CASSPDPNQPQHF. Based on the CDR3 plus reference TRBV5-5 and TRBJ1-5, the full variable domain is DAGVTQSPTHLIKTRGQQVTLRCSPISGHKSVSWYQQVLGQGPQFIFQYYEKEERGRGNFPDRFSARQFPNYSSELNVNALLLGDSALYLCASSPDPNQPQHFGDGTRLSIL.